Below are 16 T cell receptor beta chains sequenced from a single sample in a study of T-cell memory formation after mild COVID-19. MiXCR, run by TCRdb on the 5' RACE reads, gives a single entry per CDR3 protein. The data show roughly 100,000 distinct CDR3 sequences, roughly 12% seen once. The sequencing input was PBMCs or a T cell subset sorted from them (not recorded which). Receptor source: an adult woman who had mild COVID-19 (a few samples of this study predate the infection). Cell type and time point are not known.

This clonotype was counted at least ten times. The chain carries TRBV5-1 and TRBJ2-1, with 7 bases that match TRBD1. After removal of 4 bases from V and 10 bases from J, the junction contained 8 bases not matched to a gene. This CDR3 is built from 13 residues. The V gene's germline CDR1 is SGHRS and CDR2 YFSETQ. The CDR3 DNA reads TGCGCCAGCAGCCAGACAGGGACGTCAGAGCAGTTCTTC. Protein sequence: CASSQTGTSEQFF.

This clonotype was detected a few times. The chain is built from TRBV9 and TRBJ1-1; D is unclear. The CDR3 consists of 13 residues. Germline V lookup: CDR1 SGDLS, CDR2 YYNGEE. Trimming removed 1 base from V and 1 base from J, with 5 bases in between. CDR3 sequence reads: CASSVFQNTEAFF. The CDR3 DNA sequence: TGTGCCAGCAGCGTATTCCAGAACACTGAAGCTTTCTTT.

Only a few counts were recorded for this clonotype. The genes are TRBV7-9 and TRBJ2-7, with 7 positions matching TRBD2. The junction had 8 bases not matched to a gene; V was cut back by 5 bases and J by 4 bases. Germline CDR1 and CDR2: SEHNR and FQNEAQ (reference sequence). The CDR3 covers 14 residues. The chain's CDR3 is CASSPPGGGYEQYF. In nucleotides, the CDR3 is TGTGCCAGCAGCCCTCCGGGCGGGGGTTACGAGCAGTACTTC.

This clonotype was counted only a few times. The chain links TRBV7-8 to TRBJ2-1; TRBD1 agrees at 7 bases. Looked up from germline, CDR1 is SGHVS and CDR2 is FQNEAQ. The trim removed 5 bases at V and 5 bases at J, leaving 12 bases unmatched. The CDR3 covers 16 residues. CDR3 residues: CASSEETGPQNNEQFF. CDR3 nucleotides: TGTGCCAGCAGCGAAGAGACAGGGCCCCAAAACAATGAGCAGTTCTTC.

Ten or more counts support this clonotype. The chain is built from TRBV6-2 or TRBV6-3 and TRBJ2-2; D call uncertain. Germline V gene lookup returns CDR1 MNHEY and CDR2 SVGEGT. V gave up 6 bases and J gave up 8 bases, with 22 bases separating them. CDR3 size: 16 residues. The CDR3 protein is CASSPQTAYGTGELFF. CDR3 sequence (DNA): TGTGCCAGCAGCCCCCAGACTGCATATGGAACAGGGGAGCTGTTTTTT.

The chain recombines TRBV28 with TRBJ2-3, with 8 bases aligning to TRBD2. Germline V gene sequence: CDR1 MDHEN, CDR2 SYDVKM. The CDR3 totals 18 residues. The J segment lost 5 bases and the V segment lost 1 base, leaving 14 bases of the junction unmatched. The CDR3 loop is CASSLYHLAGKGVDTQYF. In DNA, the CDR3 is TGTGCCAGCAGTTTATACCATCTAGCGGGCAAGGGGGTAGATACGCAGTATTTT.

The V call is TRBV4-1, the J call TRBJ2-7; perhaps TRBD1 as D (6 bases). Per the germline V gene, CDR1 is MGHRA and CDR2 is YSYEKL. The CDR3 length is 14 residues. Trimming took 3 bases from V and 0 from J, leaving 9 bases between them. The CDR3 loop is CASSHPDSSYEQYF. CDR3 in DNA: TGCGCCAGCAGCCACCCGGACAGCTCCTACGAGCAGTACTTC.

This clonotype was detected a few times. This chain uses TRBV7-8 with TRBJ2-7, with TRBD1 matching 9 bases. The CDR3 covers 14 residues. Germline V CDR1 and CDR2: SGHVS, FQNEAQ. Trimming took 5 bases from V and 2 from J; bases not matched to a gene: 4. The CDR3 sequence is CASSARTGAYEQYF. The CDR3 DNA reads as TGTGCCAGCAGCGCCCGGACAGGGGCCTACGAGCAGTACTTC.

The chain is built from TRBV6-5 and TRBJ2-2; 13 bases match TRBD2. This CDR3 contains 16 residues. The junction had 2 bases not matched to a gene; V was cut back by 2 bases and J by 5 bases. CDR1 MNHEY and CDR2 SVGAGI come from the germline V gene. The CDR3 loop is CASSYGLAGVTGELFF. DNA of the CDR3: TGTGCCAGCAGTTACGGACTAGCGGGAGTTACCGGGGAGCTGTTTTTT.

In its sample, this clonotype was seen many times. The CDR3: CSARAPASDNEQFF. The CDR3, as DNA: TGCAGTGCTAGAGCTCCGGCTAGCGATAATGAGCAGTTCTTC. V is TRBV20-1 and J is TRBJ2-1, with D tentatively TRBD2 (6 bases). V was clipped by 1 base and J by 7 bases, with 14 bases between them. The CDR3 has 14 amino acids. Germline CDR1 DFQATT, CDR2 SNEGSKA (reference sequence).

The J gene is TRBJ2-1, the V gene TRBV7-8, with 10 bases matching TRBD2. V lost 5 bases to trimming and J lost 5 bases; unmatched junction nucleotides: 18. The V gene's germline CDR1 is SGHVS and CDR2 FQNEAQ. This CDR3 is 19 amino acids long. The CDR3, as DNA: TGTGCCAGCAGCCCTCGGTTCCTAGCGGGAGCCACAGCGAACAATGAGCAGTTCTTC. It is translated as CASSPRFLAGATANNEQFF.

This chain joins TRBV5-6 and TRBJ2-7, with D perhaps TRBD1 or TRBD2 (7 bases each). V was trimmed by 0 bases and J by 6 bases, leaving 10 bases between them. CDR3 length: 13 residues. The germline V gene encodes CDR1 SGHDT and CDR2 YYEEEE. The CDR3 DNA sequence: TGTGCCAGCAGCTTGGGCAGGGGGGGCGAGCAGTACTTC. Residues: CASSLGRGGEQYF.

A few counts support this clonotype. The chain recombines TRBV11-2 with TRBJ2-7; possibly TRBD2 for D (6 bases). This CDR3 contains 14 residues. Deletions cut 6 bases from V and 5 bases from J, with 17 bases between. From germline, CDR1 is SGHAT and CDR2 FQNNGV. The CDR3: CASSPTGGNDEQYF. CDR3 bases: TGTGCCAGCAGTCCCACCGGGGGTAACGACGAGCAGTACTTC.

V usage is TRBV12-3 or TRBV12-4 and J usage is TRBJ2-7; 12 bases fit TRBD2. The ends lost 5 bases at V and 2 bases at J; junction bases unmatched: 4. The CDR3 loop spans 15 amino acids. CDR3 coding DNA: TGTGCCAGCAGTGAACTAGCGGGGGGCGCCTACGAGCAGTACTTC. Its translation: CASSELAGGAYEQYF.

The chain employs TRBV20-1 and TRBJ1-5; unclear D gene. CDR1 is DFQATT, CDR2 SNEGSKA, per germline (reference sequence). Deletions cut 0 bases from V and 5 bases from J, with 11 bases between. There are 14 residues in the CDR3. CDR3 amino acids: CSARDWAGDQPQHF. The CDR3 DNA reads as TGCAGTGCTAGAGATTGGGCGGGTGATCAGCCCCAGCATTTT.

The chain has TRBV18 and TRBJ2-5; D is unclear. Germline V gene lookup returns CDR1 KGHSH and CDR2 LQKENI. CDR3 length: 13 amino acids. Trimming cost V 2 bases and J 5 bases, with 9 bases left between them. CDR3 sequence reads: CASSPRDGETQYF. The CDR3 DNA reads TGTGCCAGCTCACCAAGGGATGGGGAGACCCAGTACTTC. Full variable domain (outside the CDR3, taken from reference TRBV18 and TRBJ2-5): NAGVMQNPRHLVRRRGQEARLRCSPMKGHSHVYWYRQLPEEGLKFMVYLQKENIIDESGMPKERFSAEFPKEGPSILRIQQVVRGDSAAYFCASSPRDGETQYFGPGTRLLVL.